These T cell receptor beta chains were read from a single sample in a study of T cell changes during pregnancy in multiple sclerosis. The assay was immunoSEQ multiplex PCR, and TCRdb's table has in-frame clones only and misses some. The table lists some 38,000 clones, more than 85% of them singletons, with about 12% in the top ten. This material consisted of CD8+ T cells from peripheral blood mononuclear cells, taken after pregnancy. The receptors originated from a female donor with multiple sclerosis, enrolled in a pregnancy study. The CDR3 runs from the conserved cysteine through the conserved F or W. A D gene is named only where the DNA matches it firmly. Rows give clone size only sometimes, using once, few, many, or a class for an expanded clone.

TGTGCCAGCAGTTTCTGGACTAGCGGGAGCATGGGTGAGCAGTTCTTC CASSFWTSGSMGEQFF - TRBD2 TRBJ2-1 TRBV28
TGTGCCAGTAGGGGGACAGGGGGTTACAATCAGCCCCAGCATTTT CASRGTGGYNQPQHF - TRBD1 TRBJ1-5 TRBV19
TGTGCCAGCAAGAGAAGCGGGTCTGAAGCTTTCTTT CASKRSGSEAFF once - TRBJ1-1 TRBV6-1
TGTGCCAGCAGTTACTCGGTACAGAACACTGAAGCTTTCTTT CASSYSVQNTEAFF - - TRBJ1-1 TRBV6-5
TGCAGCGTTCCAGGGAAGGACACCATATATTTT CSVPGKDTIYF - - TRBJ1-3 TRBV29-1
TGTGCCAGCAGCTTAGATACCGGGAGCTATGGCTACACCTTC CASSLDTGSYGYTF - - TRBJ1-2 TRBV7-8
TGTGCCAGCAGCTCCGAGGTAGCGGGAGCAAAGACCCAGTACTTC CASSSEVAGAKTQYF once TRBD2 TRBJ2-5 TRBV7-9
TGTGCCAGCAGTGCTCGGGCAGGGGGCACTGAAGCTTTCTTT CASSARAGGTEAFF - TRBD1 TRBJ1-1 TRBV2
TGTGCCAGCAGCTTGATGTCGGGGGGCTACTCCTACAATGAGCAGTTCTTC CASSLMSGGYSYNEQFF - - TRBJ2-1 TRBV5-6
TGTGCCAGCAGTTTTCGGGGGGCGCAGGGCCAGTACTTC CASSFRGAQGQYF - - TRBJ2-5 TRBV27
TGTGCCAGCAGTTTATCTAGAGGGGACTACCCCTTCGAGCAGTACTTC CASSLSRGDYPFEQYF once TRBD2 TRBJ2-7 TRBV27
TGTGCCAGCAGCTTGGAGACAGGGGGGATCTATGGCTACACCTTC CASSLETGGIYGYTF - TRBD1 TRBJ1-2 TRBV7-6